One sample yielded the 26 T cell receptor beta chains listed below, sequenced in a study of blood T cell repertoires in COVID-19 (dated by TCRdb to the early 2020s). The library came from the immunoSEQ multiplex PCR assay. Imported from immuneACCESS, the table was reduced by TCRdb to in-frame sequences with V and J called. These copies leave out some clones; in studies compared against another copy, an unresolved V gene accounts for under half, and the cause of the remainder is not known. This sample gives a few hundred thousand clones in total; about nine tenths of them show up just once. The ten largest clones take up just under 9.5% of the sample. What was sequenced was PBMCs or T cells enriched from blood (not recorded which). The receptors were gathered from a woman younger than 45 who had recovered from COVID-19.

V usage is TRBV4-2 and J usage is TRBJ1-2; 9 bases agree with TRBD1. V trimming: 0 bases; J trimming: 8 bases; junction bases outside the gene matches: 10. Germline CDR1 is LGHNA and CDR2 is YNFKEQ. The CDR3 has 16 amino acids. CDR3 sequence: CASSQDYTGGFSGYTF. CDR3 sequence (DNA): TGTGCCAGCAGCCAAGATTACACAGGGGGCTTTAGCGGCTACACCTTC.

The chain carries TRBV5-1 and TRBJ2-5, with D hard to call. The CDR3 extends over 16 amino acids. Germline CDR1 is SGHRS and CDR2 is YFSETQ. V lost 0 bases to trimming and J lost 4 bases, with 16 bases between them. The CDR3 DNA follows: TGCGCCAGCAGCTTGGCGTCTAGTAGGCACCCAGAGACCCAGTACTTC. Translating gives CASSLASSRHPETQYF.

The chain employs TRBV27 and TRBJ2-1; TRBD1 aligns across 8 bases. The V and J ends lost 8 bases and 4 bases, in that order; junction bases with no gene match: 7. Germline CDR1 and CDR2: MNHEY and SMNVEV (reference sequence). The CDR3 is 14 residues long. The CDR3 spells CASGAGGGYNEQFF. In DNA, the CDR3 is TGTGCCAGCGGGGCAGGGGGCGGGTACAATGAGCAGTTCTTC.

The V and J genes are TRBV6-1 and TRBJ1-1, with TRBD1 matching over 9 bases. The CDR3 is 16 residues long. The V segment lost 4 bases and the J segment 10 bases; nucleotides outside the gene matches: 16. In germline, CDR1 is MNHNS, CDR2 SASEGT. CDR3 DNA: TGTGCCAGCAGTGGATTTTACAGGGGGCGGTTCAACGGAGCTTTCTTT. This codes for CASSGFYRGRFNGAFF.

Concerning this clone: Other DNA variants within this sample encode the same CDR3. J is TRBJ1-2 and V is TRBV29-1; 11 bases fit TRBD1. The germline CDR1 and CDR2 sequences are SQVTM and ANQGSEA. This CDR3 has 14 residues. Trimming removed 3 bases from V and 3 bases from J; junction bases left unmatched: 3. The CDR3 sequence: CSVEGTGGDYGYTF. The CDR3 region has the DNA TGCAGCGTTGAGGGGACAGGGGGAGACTATGGCTACACCTTC.

CDR3 nucleotides: TGCGCCAGCAGCTTGGGGAGCGGGAGGGATGAGCAGTTCTTC. Translation: CASSLGSGRDEQFF. V usage is TRBV5-1 and J usage is TRBJ2-1, with 10 nucleotides matching TRBD2. V was clipped by 0 bases and J by 8 bases; unmatched bases: 2. CDR3 length equals 14 residues. Per germline, CDR1 SGHRS and CDR2 YFSETQ.

The chain uses TRBV9 and TRBJ2-1, with 9 nucleotides matching TRBD1. The V gene's germline CDR1 is SGDLS and CDR2 YYNGEE. The ends lost 0 bases at V and 4 bases at J; junction bases unmatched: 5. This CDR3 has 16 residues. This CDR3 is CASSVDPGQGYNEQFF. CDR3 nucleotides: TGTGCCAGCAGCGTAGACCCGGGACAGGGATACAATGAGCAGTTCTTC.

The chain is built from TRBV18 and TRBJ1-5; 8 bases map to TRBD1. The CDR3 covers 14 residues. Per germline, CDR1 KGHSH and CDR2 LQKENI. Trimming at V came to 2 bases and at J to 5 bases, leaving 2 bases not matched to a gene. The CDR3 sequence is CASSPMTGDQPQHF. CDR3 sequence (DNA): TGTGCCAGCTCACCAATGACAGGGGATCAGCCCCAGCATTTT.

The chain recombines TRBV10-2 with TRBJ2-1, with 7 positions matching TRBD2. Trimming took 0 bases from V and 10 from J; bases not matched to a gene: 9. The CDR3 covers 15 residues. Per the germline V gene, CDR1 is WSHSY and CDR2 is SAAADI. In nucleotides, the CDR3 is TGCGCCAGCAGTGAGTCGGATCGACTAGCCGTCGAGCAGTTCTTC. Amino acids: CASSESDRLAVEQFF.

This clone was seen a single time. This rearrangement joins TRBV10-2 to TRBJ1-4; unclear D gene. V was clipped by 5 bases and J by 4 bases, with 23 bases between them. CDR3 size: 18 residues. CDR1 is WSHSY, CDR2 SAAADI, per germline. Here the CDR3 reads CASSSLLSGLASNEKLFF. CDR3 bases: TGCGCCAGCAGTTCTCTCCTTTCGGGGTTAGCTAGTAATGAAAAACTGTTTTTT.

The chain is built from TRBV5-1 and TRBJ1-3; D uncertain. Trimming removed 0 bases at V and 0 bases at J, with 10 bases between. The CDR3 length is 16 residues. CDR1 is SGHRS and CDR2 is YFSETQ in the germline V gene. The DNA of the CDR3 is TGCGCCAGCAGCTTGGGGCAGATACCCTCTGGAAACACCATATATTTT. This codes for CASSLGQIPSGNTIYF.

The rearrangement joins TRBV12-3 or TRBV12-4 to TRBJ2-7; D might be TRBD1 (5 bases). V shed 3 bases and J shed 5 bases, with 11 bases lying between them. The CDR3 sequence is 13 residues long. CDR3 residues: CASSFQLGDEQYF. The DNA for the CDR3 is TGTGCCAGCAGTTTTCAGTTAGGGGACGAGCAGTACTTC.

The chain uses TRBV5-4 and TRBJ2-3; D remains ambiguous. CDR1 and CDR2 (germline): SGHNT, YYREEE (reference sequence). V was cut by 4 bases and J by 3 bases, with 12 bases left in between. This CDR3 has 14 residues. Written as DNA, the CDR3 is TGTGCCAGCAGCCAGACTGGCATGACAGATACGCAGTATTTT. Amino acids: CASSQTGMTDTQYF.

The chain recombines TRBV6-5 with TRBJ2-3; 12 bases are a match to TRBD2. Germline V lookup: CDR1 MNHEY, CDR2 SVGAGI. This CDR3 contains 15 residues. V trimming: 9 bases; J trimming: 2 bases; junction bases outside the gene matches: 6. The chain's CDR3 is CASRTSGDSTDTQYF. Written as DNA, the CDR3 is TGTGCCAGTCGGACTAGCGGGGACTCCACAGATACGCAGTATTTT.

The V gene is TRBV4-2, the J gene TRBJ2-7; 9 bases match TRBD1. The CDR3 covers 16 residues. CDR1 and CDR2 from the germline V gene are LGHNA and YNFKEQ. V shed 0 bases and J 4 bases; nucleotides not matched to a gene: 7. Here the CDR3 reads CASSQDGDRDPYEQYF. The CDR3 coding sequence is TGTGCCAGCAGCCAAGATGGGGACAGGGATCCGTACGAGCAGTACTTC.

This clone was observed a few times. This chain links TRBV5-8 with TRBJ1-2; D possibly corresponds to TRBD1 (6 bases). Trimming took 4 bases from V and 5 from J, leaving 15 bases between them. Germline CDR1 and CDR2: SGHTS and YDEGEE. CDR3 length: 14 amino acids. CDR3: CASSPDRGPYGYTF. The DNA for the CDR3 is TGTGCCAGCAGCCCGGACAGAGGACCTTATGGCTACACCTTC.

The rearrangement uses TRBV5-1 and TRBJ1-2; tentatively, D is TRBD1 (6 bases). The germline V and J ends were trimmed by 3 bases and 4 bases, with 19 bases remaining between them. CDR3 size: 16 residues. CDR1 is SGHRS and CDR2 is YFSETQ in the germline V gene. The CDR3 loop reads CASSWEGDTSFYGYTF. The CDR3 coding sequence is TGCGCCAGCAGCTGGGAGGGGGACACTTCCTTCTATGGCTACACCTTC.

As to this clone: A read error is likely here: a far larger clone is one base away. The chain combines TRBV7-9 with TRBJ1-4; no clear D. This CDR3 comprises 11 residues. The V end was cut by 7 bases, the J end by 8 bases, with 8 bases between. Germline assignment: CDR1 SEHNR and CDR2 FQNEAQ (reference sequence). CDR3 bases: TGTGCCAGCACCCCCGGGGAAAAACTGTTTTTT. Translating it yields CASTPGEKLFF.

The V gene is TRBV21-1, the J gene TRBJ1-1; TRBD1, the table's D call, lacks a check against the DNA. TRBV21-1 is marked as a pseudogene. This CDR3 comprises 18 residues. The CDR3 region has the DNA TGTGCCAGCAGCAAAGAATCTGGGGGGACAGGGATGAACACTGAAGCTTTCTTT. This gives the protein CASSKESGGTGMNTEAFF.

J is TRBJ2-1 and V is TRBV2; 9 bases agree with TRBD2. CDR1 and CDR2 from the germline V gene are SNHLY and FYNNEI. The CDR3 runs to 15 residues. V shed 6 bases and J 6 bases; nucleotides not matched to a gene: 9. The CDR3 protein is CASSVGGTSRNEQFF. The CDR3 DNA is TGTGCCAGCAGCGTAGGTGGGACTAGCCGCAATGAGCAGTTCTTC.

The chain employs TRBV7-2 and TRBJ2-7; 16 bases are a match to TRBD2. With 5 bases clipped from V and 7 bases from J, the junction kept 8 bases outside the gene matches. CDR3 size: 16 residues. CDR1 and CDR2 from the germline V gene are SGHTA and FQGNSA. DNA of the CDR3: TGTGCCAGCAGCCCACAGGGACTAGCGGGAGGGCGTGAGCAGTACTTC. This translates into CASSPQGLAGGREQYF.

The chain joins TRBV7-2 to TRBJ1-3; 9 bases are shared with TRBD1. CDR1 and CDR2 (germline): SGHTA, FQGNSA. V shed 0 bases and J 2 bases; nucleotides not matched to a gene: 2. The CDR3 has 16 amino acids. For the CDR3, the DNA is TGTGCCAGCAGCTTAGCCGGGACAGGGACTGGAAACACCATATATTTT. Translating it yields CASSLAGTGTGNTIYF.

The rearrangement links TRBV28 to TRBJ1-2, with a weak D call TRBD1 (6 bases). The CDR3 totals 16 residues. Looked up from germline, CDR1 is MDHEN and CDR2 is SYDVKM. Trimming removed 4 bases at V and 2 bases at J, with 17 bases between. The CDR3 DNA sequence: TGTGCCAGCAGTTACCCACCCGGGACAAGAAACTATGGCTACACCTTC. This translates into CASSYPPGTRNYGYTF.

CDR3 in DNA: TGCGCCAGCAGCCAAGACAACTGGCCTAGCGGATACGAGCAGTACTTC. Translation: CASSQDNWPSGYEQYF. The rearrangement links TRBV4-1 to TRBJ2-7; 7 bases match TRBD2. This CDR3 comprises 16 residues. J was trimmed by 4 bases and V by 0 bases; bases with no gene match: 9. From germline, CDR1 is MGHRA and CDR2 YSYEKL.

This clone has only a few counts. The chain uses TRBV19 and TRBJ2-2, with 9 positions matching TRBD2. Germline loops: CDR1 LNHDA, CDR2 SQIVND (reference sequence). V shed 5 bases, J shed 5 bases, and the junction held 12 bases outside the gene matches. This CDR3 is built from 17 residues. CDR3 residues: CASSRRREGLRTGELFF. CDR3 in DNA: TGTGCCAGTAGTCGCCGGCGGGAGGGCCTTCGGACCGGGGAGCTGTTTTTT.

V usage is TRBV30 and J usage is TRBJ1-6, with a weak D call TRBD1 (5 bases). V was clipped by 2 bases and J by 8 bases, with 16 bases between them. This CDR3 has 15 amino acids. Germline V gives CDR1 GTSNPN, CDR2 SVGIG (reference sequence). Here the CDR3 reads CAWSRKGITDSPLHF. CDR3 bases: TGTGCCTGGAGTAGAAAGGGGATTACGGATTCACCCCTCCACTTT.